These T cell receptor beta chains were read from a single sample in a study of beta chain features in type 1 diabetes. Some clones are missing from TCRdb's copy, which holds only in-frame ones; the method was immunoSEQ multiplex PCR. The table includes hundreds of thousands of clones, roughly 12% detected once. Sequenced input: naive CD4+ T cells from blood. Source of these receptors: a man between 18 and 29 years old in good health. Both conserved end residues are part of each CDR3. The D gene is left open where the match is weak. Part of the rows lack a size; the others show once, few, many or a class for expanded clones.

size	D	V	J	DNA	CDR3
few	-	TRBV5-6	TRBJ1-1	TGTGCCAGCAGCTTGAATGGCAGGGTGGTTACTGAAGCTTTCTTT	CASSLNGRVVTEAFF
-	-	TRBV5-1	TRBJ2-7	TGCGCCACCAGGGGCGCTTCCTACGAGCAGTACTTC	CATRGASYEQYF
few	TRBD1	TRBV10-3	TRBJ1-1	TGTGCCATCAGTGCCGGACAGGGATTCGATAATGAAGCTTTCTTT	CAISAGQGFDNEAFF
many	TRBD2	TRBV4-3	TRBJ2-7	TGCGCCAGCAGCCGTAATGTAGCGGGGGCCTACGAGCAGTACTTC	CASSRNVAGAYEQYF
few	TRBD2	TRBV7-2	TRBJ2-3	TGTGCCAGCAGCTTACAGACTAGCGGAACAGATACGCAGTATTTT	CASSLQTSGTDTQYF
-	TRBD2	TRBV27	TRBJ2-5	TGTGCCAGCAGTTTTGGGGTTAGCGGGGCACAAGAGACCCAGTACTTC	CASSFGVSGAQETQYF
-	TRBD2	TRBV6-4	TRBJ2-1	TGTGCCAGCAGCCGCGGGGGAGTCTCCTACAATGAGCAGTTCTTC	CASSRGGVSYNEQFF
-	-	TRBV5-4	TRBJ1-5	TGTGCCAGCAGCTTGGACAGTTCTAATCAGCCCCAGCATTTT	CASSLDSSNQPQHF
-	TRBD1	TRBV7-8	TRBJ1-2	TGTGCCAGCAGCGCGGGACAGGGCCACGGCTACACCTTC	CASSAGQGHGYTF
few	-	TRBV29-1	TRBJ2-6	TGCAGCGCCCAGTCCTCTGGGGCCAACGTCCTGACTTTC	CSAQSSGANVLTF
few	TRBD1	TRBV5-1	TRBJ1-3	TGCGCCAGCAGAACCGGGACAGGTGGCCTGGGGGGCACCATATATTTT	CASRTGTGGLGGTIYF
-	TRBD1	TRBV15	TRBJ1-1	TGTGCCACCAGCAGCCGGACAGGGACCGAAGCTTTCTTT	CATSSRTGTEAFF
-	-	TRBV4-3	TRBJ2-7	TGCGCCAGCAGCCAAGATGGCAGGGTGGGTATCTACGAGCAGTACTTC	CASSQDGRVGIYEQYF
-	-	TRBV19	TRBJ2-2	TGTGCCAGTAGTATAGATAGAGGGCCCGGGGAGCTGTTTTTT	CASSIDRGPGELFF
-	TRBD2	TRBV7-2	TRBJ2-7	TGTGCCAGCAGACCAACTAGCGGGCAGGGGCACGAGCAGTACTTC	CASRPTSGQGHEQYF
few	-	TRBV30	TRBJ2-2	TGTGCCTGGAGGTCTTGGAACACCGGGGAGCTGTTTTTT	CAWRSWNTGELFF
-	-	TRBV4-2	TRBJ2-5	TGTGCCAGCAGCCAAGACCGGGGGAGACGGGAGACCCAGTACTTC	CASSQDRGRRETQYF
few	TRBD1	TRBV28	TRBJ2-5	TGTGCCAGCAGTTTACCAGGGGGCAGGGGAGAGACCCAGTACTTC	CASSLPGGRGETQYF
-	-	TRBV5-4	TRBJ2-1	TGTGCCAGCAGCTTTTGGACACACTCCAATGAGCAGTTCTTC	CASSFWTHSNEQFF
few	-	TRBV5-1	TRBJ2-7	TGCGCCAGCAGCTCCACCTCCGGGAGCAACGAGCAGTACTTC	CASSSTSGSNEQYF
once	-	TRBV28	TRBJ2-3	TGTGCCAGCAGAACAGATACAGATACGCAGTATTTT	CASRTDTDTQYF
-	-	TRBV6-5	TRBJ1-3	TGTGCCAGCTCCGGTTACTCTGGAAACACCATATATTTT	CASSGYSGNTIYF
-	-	TRBV28	TRBJ1-2	TGTGCCAGTCAAATCCAGGGGTTTGGCTACACCTTC	CASQIQGFGYTF
few	TRBD2	TRBV28	TRBJ2-1	TGTGCCAGCCAGCGGGGGGACTACAATGAGCAGTTCTTC	CASQRGDYNEQFF
few	-	TRBV7-9	TRBJ1-2	TGTGCCAGCAGCTTAGATAGTTATGGCTACACCTTC	CASSLDSYGYTF
-	TRBD1	TRBV7-2	TRBJ2-5	TGTGCCAGCAGCTTCGCTACAGGGGTAGAGACCCAGTACTTC	CASSFATGVETQYF
few	-	TRBV7-2	TRBJ1-6	TGTGCCAGCAGCTTAGCATCCAGGCTCCTTAATTCACCCCTCCACTTT	CASSLASRLLNSPLHF
-	TRBD2	TRBV28	TRBJ2-1	TGTGCCAGCAGCCTAAGTCTCGCGGGGGGGATTGATGAGCAGTTCTTC	CASSLSLAGGIDEQFF
few	-	TRBV7-2	TRBJ2-1	TGTGCCAGCAGCTCCATGATTGGGGGGGCCACCTACAATGAGCAGTTCTTC	CASSSMIGGATYNEQFF
-	-	TRBV18	TRBJ1-5	TGTGCCAGCTCACCCTCGACGGGATCCCAGCATTTT	CASSPSTGSQHF
-	TRBD1	TRBV15	TRBJ2-3	TGTGCCACCAGCCTGGGGGGGGGACAGGGATTCGATACGCAGTATTTT	CATSLGGGQGFDTQYF
-	TRBD2	TRBV9	TRBJ2-1	TGTGCCAGCAGCGGGAAATTAGCGGGAGATTGGAATGAGCAGTTCTTC	CASSGKLAGDWNEQFF
-	-	TRBV30	TRBJ1-1	TGTGCCTGGACCGAAGGCCCAGGGACTGAAGCTTTCTTT	CAWTEGPGTEAFF
few	-	TRBV9	TRBJ2-3	TGTGCCAGCAGCAAGACTAGCACAGATACGCAGTATTTT	CASSKTSTDTQYF
many	-	TRBV15	TRBJ2-1	TGTGCCACCAGCAGATCCACCGGTGAGCAGTTCTTC	CATSRSTGEQFF
few	TRBD2	TRBV10-3	TRBJ2-5	TGTGCCATCAGTCCTAGCGGGGCAGAGACCCAGTACTTC	CAISPSGAETQYF
-	-	TRBV9	TRBJ2-7	TGTGCCAGCAGCGTATCGACAGACTCCTACGAGCAGTACTTC	CASSVSTDSYEQYF
many	TRBD1	TRBV29-1	TRBJ2-5	TGCAGCACCTCGGACAGGCCACGGCGGACCCAGTACTTC	CSTSDRPRRTQYF
-	TRBD1	TRBV28	TRBJ2-7	TGTGCCAGCCGGGACAGGCAAAGGGGTGCAAGCTACGAGCAGTACTTC	CASRDRQRGASYEQYF
few	-	TRBV7-2	TRBJ1-2	TGTGCCAGCAGCTTAGGGGGGGGCAGGGCGAACTATGGCTACACCTTC	CASSLGGGRANYGYTF
few	TRBD2	TRBV4-3	TRBJ2-3	TGCGCCAGCAGCCAAGGGGGGACTAGCGGGGGCACAGATACGCAGTATTTT	CASSQGGTSGGTDTQYF
few	-	TRBV4-2	TRBJ2-2	TGTGCCAGCAGCCAAGAAACAGGGAACACCGGGGAGCTGTTTTTT	CASSQETGNTGELFF
-	TRBD1	TRBV6-1	TRBJ1-2	TGTGCCAGCAGTGAAGCGGGGGGACAGAGGATCTATGGCTACACCTTC	CASSEAGGQRIYGYTF